Listed here are 7 T cell receptor beta chains from one sample, sequenced in a study of T cell changes during pregnancy in multiple sclerosis. The assay was immunoSEQ multiplex PCR, and TCRdb's table has in-frame clones only and misses some. Of 20,000 to 25,000 clones listed, about 91% are singletons. The sample consisted of CD4+ T cells from peripheral blood mononuclear cells, taken in the third trimester of pregnancy. The receptors shown here come from a female donor with multiple sclerosis, enrolled in a pregnancy study.

The rearrangement uses TRBV9 and TRBJ1-2, with unresolved D. The CDR3 length is 13 residues. Germline values: CDR1 SGDLS, CDR2 YYNGEE. Trimming pared 0 bases from V and 2 bases from J, leaving 5 bases between. The CDR3 sequence: CASSVDINYGYTF. The CDR3, as DNA: TGTGCCAGCAGCGTAGATATAAACTATGGCTACACCTTC.

This chain links TRBV5-1 with TRBJ2-4; maybe TRBD2 (6 bases). The CDR3 totals 14 residues. V lost 4 bases and J 9 bases, leaving 17 bases between the germline ends. CDR1 is SGHRS, CDR2 YFSETQ, per germline. The CDR3 nucleotides read TGCGCCAGCAGCCCTGGAGAGGAGGGAAGCATTCAGTACTTC. Translating it yields CASSPGEEGSIQYF.

This chain's CDR3 is CASSPPGPPSVLAGGYYYEQYF. The DNA of the CDR3 is TGTGCCAGCTCACCTCCAGGTCCACCCAGTGTACTAGCGGGGGGTTATTACTACGAGCAGTACTTC. The chain recombines TRBV18 with TRBJ2-7; 12 positions agree with TRBD2. CDR3 length: 22 residues. The germline V gene has CDR1 KGHSH and CDR2 LQKENI. J lost 3 bases, V lost 3 bases, and 24 bases had no gene match.

V is TRBV19 and J is TRBJ1-3; 7 bases align to TRBD1. CDR3 length: 14 residues. The junction had 2 bases not matched to a gene; V was cut back by 6 bases and J by 0 bases. Germline CDR1 is LNHDA and CDR2 is SQIVND (reference sequence). CDR3 sequence: CASRGQNSGNTIYF. The CDR3 region has the DNA TGTGCCAGTAGGGGACAGAACTCTGGAAACACCATATATTTT.

V usage is TRBV5-1 and J usage is TRBJ2-2; 7 nucleotides align to TRBD2. CDR3 length: 15 amino acids. Losses at the gene ends were 3 bases for V and 4 bases for J; bases not matched to a gene: 6. Germline-derived CDR1 and CDR2 are SGHRS and YFSETQ. The CDR3 region is CASSWGGDGTGELFF. In DNA, the CDR3 is TGCGCCAGCAGCTGGGGGGGAGATGGCACCGGGGAGCTGTTTTTT.

This clone was counted a single time. The genes are TRBV13 and TRBJ2-2; a possible D gene is TRBD2 (6 bases). Trimming removed 8 bases at V and 0 bases at J, with 10 bases between. CDR1 and CDR2 from the germline V gene are PRHDT and FYEKMQ (reference sequence). The CDR3 sequence is 14 residues long. Here the CDR3 reads CASAWGANTGELFF. Written as DNA, the CDR3 is TGTGCCAGCGCTTGGGGGGCGAACACCGGGGAGCTGTTTTTT.

V usage is TRBV10-3 and J usage is TRBJ2-3; TRBD1 is a possible D gene (6 bases). Germline-derived CDR1 and CDR2 are ENHRY and SYGVKD. This CDR3 is built from 13 residues. The V end lost 4 bases, the J end lost 1 base, and 6 bases lay between the germline ends. The CDR3 DNA reads as TGTGCCATCAGTGGGACAGGCACAGATACGCAGTATTTT. Amino acid sequence: CAISGTGTDTQYF.